One sample yielded the 20 T cell receptor beta chains listed below, sequenced in a study of blood T cells in healthy people across ages (dated by TCRdb to about 2015). Library generation was performed with 5' RACE. These reads were obtained on an Illumina HiSeq 2500. The second PCR ran for about 6 to 12 cycles and used a J-beta primer mix along with a sample-barcoded 5' primer. The raw public reads went through TCRdb reprocessing: fastp at Q25, MiXCR clone calling, in-frame beta chains kept. When rows share a CDR3 protein, they turn into one entry using the most common DNA and genes. This sample lists hundreds of thousands of distinct CDR3 sequences; around 52% were detected once. Of the sample, roughly 13% is held by the ten largest clones. Material for sequencing was blood. These receptors originate from a woman of 80 years or more in good health.

This clonotype has more than one count but fewer than ten. A read error is possible here, since a much larger clone lies one base away. The rearrangement joins TRBV7-3 to TRBJ2-1; 7 bases match TRBD2. The J call is uncertain, as TRBJ2-7 better fits the DNA end. CDR1 is SGHTA, CDR2 FQGTGA, per germline. This CDR3 contains 15 residues. DNA of the CDR3: TGTGCCAGCAGCCAGGGACTACACTCCTACAATGAGCAGTACTTC. It translates to CASSQGLHSYNEQYF.

This clonotype was seen many times. The chain links TRBV3-1 to TRBJ1-2, with a weak D call TRBD1 (5 bases). The CDR3 has 16 residues. Germline CDR1 is LGHDT and CDR2 is YNNKEL (reference sequence). V lost 5 bases, J lost 4 bases, and 20 bases lay in between. Here the CDR3 reads CASSLRGTGGVYGYTF. The DNA of the CDR3 is TGTGCCAGCAGCTTAAGGGGAACAGGCGGAGTCTATGGCTACACCTTC.

The chain links TRBV28 to TRBJ2-2; perhaps TRBD2 as D (7 bases). Germline loops: CDR1 MDHEN, CDR2 SYDVKM. This CDR3 has 18 residues. V lost 8 bases and J 3 bases, leaving 25 bases between the germline ends. The CDR3 protein is CASRAAGASSGDTGELFF. Written as DNA, the CDR3 is TGTGCCAGCCGTGCGGCGGGGGCGTCCTCCGGAGACACCGGGGAGCTGTTTTTT.

Comment on this clonotype: A much larger clone is a single base away; this may be a read error. The genes are TRBV29-1 and TRBJ2-1, with a possible D match to TRBD2 (6 bases). The J call may be in error: the DNA end matches TRBJ2-7 better. Germline V gene lookup returns CDR1 SQVTM and CDR2 ANQGSEA. The CDR3 has 14 amino acids. As DNA, the CDR3 is TGCAGCGTTGTTGGCGGGATCTCCTACAATGAGCAGTACTTC. Protein: CSVVGGISYNEQYF.

Only a few counts were recorded for this clonotype. V and J are TRBV5-1 and TRBJ2-7; D unresolved. V gave up 0 bases and J gave up 6 bases, with 13 bases separating them. This CDR3 is built from 14 residues. Germline-derived CDR1 and CDR2 are SGHRS and YFSETQ. The CDR3 region is CASSLAGRRTEQYF. Here the CDR3 DNA reads TGCGCCAGCAGCTTGGCCGGCAGGCGGACCGAGCAGTACTTC.

This clonotype occurred a few times. The V call is TRBV6-1, the J call TRBJ2-5, with 12 bases matching TRBD2. The CDR3 covers 17 residues. CDR1 is MNHNS and CDR2 is SASEGT in the germline V gene. V lost 7 bases to trimming and J lost 5 bases; unmatched junction nucleotides: 14. The CDR3 spells CASIKPTSGSFRETQYF. The CDR3 coding sequence is TGTGCCAGCATCAAGCCGACTAGCGGGAGTTTTAGGGAGACCCAGTACTTC.

In regard to this clonotype: This could be a read error, since a much larger clone is one nucleotide away. The chain uses TRBV29-1 and TRBJ2-6; D is uncertain. Trimming removed 6 bases from V and 1 base from J, with 4 bases in between. Germline CDR1 and CDR2: SQVTM and ANQGSEA. The CDR3 is made up of 12 amino acids. The CDR3 sequence is CSVRSGANVLTF. In DNA form, the CDR3 reads TGCAGCGTCAGATCTGGGGCCAACGTCCTGACTTTC.

The sample holds many counts of this clonotype. The V gene is TRBV12-3 or TRBV12-4, the J gene TRBJ1-2; D call uncertain. V dropped 6 bases and J dropped 2 bases, with 13 bases sitting between them. The CDR3 loop spans 14 amino acids. DNA of the CDR3: TGTGCCAGCAGAATCCACTTGGGAAACTATGGCTACACCTTC. The encoded protein is CASRIHLGNYGYTF.

This clonotype was seen ten or more times. The chain carries TRBV7-9 and TRBJ2-7; 10 positions agree with TRBD1. CDR3 length equals 15 residues. V shed 5 bases, J shed 2 bases, and the junction held 6 bases outside the gene matches. Looked up from germline, CDR1 is SEHNR and CDR2 is FQNEAQ (reference sequence). The CDR3 reads CASSGGQGVAYEQYF. DNA for the CDR3: TGTGCCAGCAGCGGAGGACAGGGGGTTGCCTACGAGCAGTACTTC.

This clonotype appeared once. The chain has TRBV3-1 and TRBJ2-7; D is undetermined. Looked up from germline, CDR1 is LGHDT and CDR2 is YNNKEL (reference sequence). The length of the CDR3 is 13 residues. Trimming stripped 0 bases from V and 5 bases from J, with 8 bases between. CDR3 coding DNA: TGTGCCAGCAGCCAAGATGGCGGCCACGAGCAGTACTTC. It codes for CASSQDGGHEQYF.

Ten or more counts support this clonotype. The chain employs TRBV6-6 and TRBJ2-2, with 12 bases aligning to TRBD1. V shed 6 bases, J shed 5 bases, and the junction held 4 bases outside the gene matches. The CDR3 is made up of 15 amino acids. Germline V gene data show CDR1 as MNHNY and CDR2 as SVGAGI (reference sequence). The chain's CDR3 is CASRGQGARTGELFF. In nucleotides, the CDR3 is TGTGCCAGCAGGGGACAGGGGGCGCGGACCGGGGAGCTGTTTTTT.

Comment on this clonotype: Being one base from a much bigger clone, this may be a read error. The genes are TRBV9 and TRBJ2-1, with TRBD1 identical over 8 bases. Germline values: CDR1 SGDLS, CDR2 YYNGEE. The V and J ends lost 4 bases and 2 bases, in that order; junction bases with no gene match: 5. This CDR3 spans 15 amino acids. CDR3 in amino acids: CASSYAGGAYNEQFF. CDR3 DNA: TGTGCCAGCAGCTATGCAGGGGGCGCCTACAATGAGCAGTTCTTC.

This sequence joins TRBV4-1 and TRBJ2-1; 10 bases match TRBD2. Trimming took 1 base from V and 2 from J; bases not matched to a gene: 2. This CDR3 is 16 amino acids long. The germline CDR1 and CDR2 sequences are MGHRA and YSYEKL. The CDR3 nucleotides read TGCGCCAGCAGCCAAGGCACTAGCGGGGCCTACAATGAGCAGTTCTTC. Translated: CASSQGTSGAYNEQFF.

The chain recombines TRBV29-1 with TRBJ2-5, with 11 positions matching TRBD2. Germline V gene lookup returns CDR1 SQVTM and CDR2 ANQGSEA. This CDR3 is 14 amino acids long. With 5 bases clipped from V and 3 bases from J, the junction kept 5 bases outside the gene matches. This CDR3 reads CSVRRGLAEETQYF. The CDR3 bases are TGCAGCGTTCGCAGGGGACTAGCGGAAGAGACCCAGTACTTC.

Notes on this clonotype: This could be a read error, since a much larger clone is one nucleotide away. The V and J genes are TRBV27 and TRBJ2-7, with D possibly being TRBD2 (5 bases). The V gene's germline CDR1 is MNHEY and CDR2 SMNVEV (reference sequence). V shed 4 bases and J shed 10 bases, with 23 bases lying between them. The CDR3 runs 15 residues. CDR3: CASSSWTGGKNFQYF. CDR3 in DNA: TGTGCCAGCAGTTCCTGGACCGGAGGCAAAAACTTTCAGTACTTC.

As concerns this clonotype: At one boundary the junction diverges from the germline segment, which might be a read error. The CDR3 spells CSVTRGNYDYTF. CDR3 coding DNA: TGCAGCGTAACCAGGGGGAACTATGACTACACCTTC. The chain recombines TRBV29-1 with TRBJ1-2; 7 bases map to TRBD1. Per the germline V gene, CDR1 is SQVTM and CDR2 is ANQGSEA. The CDR3 has 12 residues. The full variable domain, with the rest looked up from reference TRBV29-1 and TRBJ1-2, is SAVISQKPSRDICQRGTSLTIQCQVDSQVTMMFWYRQQPGQSLTLIATANQGSEATYESGFVIDKFPISRPNLTFSTLTVSNMSPEDSSIYLCSVTRGNYDYTFGSGTRLTVV.

The chain employs TRBV4-2 and TRBJ2-3; weak D call: TRBD2 (5 bases). The V and J ends lost 1 base and 2 bases respectively, with 13 bases between them. Germline CDR1 reads LGHNA; CDR2 reads YNFKEQ. The CDR3 consists of 16 residues. Here the CDR3 reads CASSQVSRGFTDTQYF. CDR3 nucleotides: TGTGCCAGCAGCCAAGTGTCTCGGGGTTTCACAGATACGCAGTATTTT.

The V and J genes are TRBV3-1 and TRBJ2-5, with TRBD2 identical over 13 bases. This CDR3 region has 16 residues. Unmatched junction bases numbered 6, after V lost 4 bases and J lost 4 bases. Germline CDR1 LGHDT, CDR2 YNNKEL (reference sequence). CDR3 amino acids: CASSRRLAGGGETQYF. CDR3 bases: TGTGCCAGCAGCCGACGACTAGCGGGAGGAGGAGAGACCCAGTACTTC.

The J gene is TRBJ2-2, the V gene TRBV19, with TRBD2 matching over 7 bases. The CDR3 sequence is 17 residues long. Germline assignment: CDR1 LNHDA and CDR2 SQIVND (reference sequence). The trim removed 3 bases at V and 1 base at J, leaving 8 bases unmatched. The CDR3 here is CASSIKRGAENTGELFF. The CDR3 DNA reads TGTGCCAGTAGTATCAAGCGGGGCGCCGAGAACACCGGGGAGCTGTTTTTT.

Remarks on this clonotype: This may stem from a read error, because a much larger clone lies one nucleotide away. The V and J genes are TRBV11-2 and TRBJ2-5; tentatively, D is TRBD1 (7 bases). V was clipped by 1 base and J by 11 bases, with 14 bases between them. CDR1 is SGHAT and CDR2 is FQNNGV in the germline V gene. The CDR3 consists of 13 residues. This chain's CDR3 is CASSLVTRGQQYF. The CDR3, as DNA: TGTGCCAGCAGCTTAGTAACGCGGGGACAGCAGTACTTC.